The TCR beta chain described here comes from a study of identifying expanded T cells in peripheral blood. General study results and limits: Variance in clone template counts between approximately two-week samples significantly increased with total template count across all healthy donors.

Here immunoSEQ multiplex PCR was the method, and the copy in TCRdb shows in-frame clones only, minus some. The table has approximately 97,000 clones, around 88% seen once. V lost 1 base, J lost 3 bases, and 8 bases lay in between. This CDR3 comprises 14 residues. Germline CDR1 is LNHDA and CDR2 is SQIVND (reference sequence). Turning to this clone: Its specificity is not known.

J is TRBJ2-3 and V is TRBV19; TRBD1 might be the D (5 bases). What was sequenced was blood. This clonotype was obtained from a person aged 18 to 75 in good health. DNA of the CDR3: TGTGCCAGTAGTATAGGGGGCAGTACAGATACGCAGTATTTT. It codes for CASSIGGSTDTQYF. Using reference TRBV19 and TRBJ2-3 for the parts outside the CDR3, the full variable domain is DGGITQSPKYLFRKEGQNVTLSCEQNLNHDAMYWYRQDPGQGLRLIYYSQIVNDFQKGDIAEGYSVSREKKESFPLTVTSAQKNPTAFYLCASSIGGSTDTQYFGPGTRLTVL.